The 21 T cell receptor beta chains below were found in one sample sequenced in a study of CD4 T cells in relation to SARS-CoV-2 and coronaviruses. The assay was immunoSEQ multiplex PCR, and TCRdb's table has in-frame clones only and misses some. The sample lists 40,000 or so clones, 80% to 90% occurring once. Sequenced: memory CD4+ T cells from PBMCs. These TCRs come from an adult with COVID-19.

This clone appeared once. The chain joins TRBV5-6 to TRBJ1-1; TRBD1 is a possible D gene (5 bases). Germline V gene data show CDR1 as SGHDT and CDR2 as YYEEEE. CDR3 length: 14 amino acids. Trimming took off 0 bases at V and 1 base at J, with 7 bases between the two ends. CDR3 residues: CASSLARENTEAFF. The CDR3 region has the DNA TGTGCCAGCAGCTTGGCCAGGGAGAACACTGAAGCTTTCTTT.

This sequence joins TRBV28 and TRBJ1-1, with D unresolved. The CDR3 is 14 amino acids. The V gene's germline CDR1 is MDHEN and CDR2 SYDVKM. V was cut by 3 bases and J by 1 base, with 9 bases left in between. For the CDR3, the DNA is TGTGCCAGCAGTTTTCAAAGGGCGAACACTGAAGCTTTCTTT. This encodes CASSFQRANTEAFF.

Only a few counts were recorded for this clone. The chain is built from TRBV27 and TRBJ1-5, with 9 bases that match TRBD1. CDR1 and CDR2 (germline): MNHEY, SMNVEV (reference sequence). V lost 6 bases and J lost 0; bases outside the gene matches: 3. The CDR3 has 15 amino acids. The CDR3 DNA sequence: TGTGCCAGCAGAGTACAGGGGGCTAGCAATCAGCCCCAGCATTTT. Translating gives CASRVQGASNQPQHF.

The gene calls are TRBV6-2 or TRBV6-3 and TRBJ2-1, with 8 positions matching TRBD1. Trimming took 2 bases from V and 6 from J; bases not matched to a gene: 3. In germline, CDR1 is MNHEY, CDR2 SVGEGT. The CDR3 sequence is 14 residues long. The CDR3: CASSYLGQGNEQFF. CDR3 sequence (DNA): TGTGCCAGCAGTTACCTCGGACAGGGCAATGAGCAGTTCTTC.

This clone has only one observation. The rearrangement links TRBV30 to TRBJ1-3; a weak D match, TRBD1 (5 bases). This CDR3 is built from 14 residues. The germline V gene has CDR1 GTSNPN and CDR2 SVGIG (reference sequence). Trimming removed 1 base from V and 0 bases from J, with 7 bases in between. CDR3 DNA: TGTGCCTGGAGTGGGGGGGGCTCTGGAAACACCATATATTTT. Amino acids: CAWSGGGSGNTIYF. Full variable domain (rest looked up from reference TRBV30 and TRBJ1-3): SQTIHQWPATLVQPVGSPLSLECTVEGTSNPNLYWYRQAAGRGLQLLFYSVGIGQISSEVPQNLSASRPQDRQFILSSKKLLLSDSGFYLCAWSGGGSGNTIYFGEGSWLTVV.

The chain employs TRBV4-1 and TRBJ2-7; D is possibly TRBD2 (6 bases). Trimming cost V 0 bases and J 6 bases, with 9 bases left between them. The CDR3 is made up of 13 amino acids. From germline, CDR1 is MGHRA and CDR2 YSYEKL. CDR3 sequence: CASSQELGGEQYF. In nucleotides, the CDR3 is TGCGCCAGCAGCCAAGAATTGGGGGGCGAGCAGTACTTC.

The chain uses TRBV7-6 and TRBJ1-1; no firm D call. There are 12 residues in the CDR3. In germline, CDR1 is SGHVS, CDR2 FNYEAQ. Trimming removed 6 bases at V and 1 base at J, with 6 bases between. This CDR3 is CASRNGNTEAFF. For the CDR3, the DNA is TGTGCCAGCAGAAATGGGAACACTGAAGCTTTCTTT.

The chain employs TRBV5-6 and TRBJ1-3; 9 nucleotides line up with TRBD1. The CDR3 totals 14 residues. Germline values: CDR1 SGHDT, CDR2 YYEEEE. The ends lost 3 bases at V and 2 bases at J; junction bases unmatched: 0. The CDR3 loop is CASSWDRAGNTIYF. The CDR3 DNA follows: TGTGCCAGCAGCTGGGACAGGGCTGGAAACACCATATATTTT. The variable domain in full, completed from reference TRBV5-6 and TRBJ1-3, reads DAGVTQSPTHLIKTRGQQVTLRCSPKSGHDTVSWYQQALGQGPQFIFQYYEEEERQRGNFPDRFSGHQFPNYSSELNVNALLLGDSALYLCASSWDRAGNTIYFGEGSWLTVV.

The V call is TRBV10-3, the J call TRBJ2-1, with 8 nucleotides matching TRBD2. Unmatched junction bases numbered 8, after V lost 3 bases and J lost 7 bases. Germline loops: CDR1 ENHRY, CDR2 SYGVKD. The CDR3 is 15 residues long. CDR3 amino acids: CAISESGRGLNEQFF. The CDR3 DNA reads TGTGCCATCAGTGAATCCGGGAGGGGTTTGAATGAGCAGTTCTTC.

The V and J genes are TRBV28 and TRBJ2-7, with 7 bases identical to TRBD2. With V trimmed by 6 bases and J by 6 bases, 5 bases remained unmatched. The CDR3 has 12 amino acids. Germline CDR1 is MDHEN and CDR2 is SYDVKM. The CDR3 protein is CASRRLAFEQYF. In nucleotides, the CDR3 is TGTGCCAGCAGAAGACTAGCTTTCGAGCAGTACTTC.

The genes are TRBV5-1 and TRBJ1-6; 9 nucleotides match TRBD1. Germline V CDR1 and CDR2: SGHRS, YFSETQ. Unmatched junction bases numbered 7, after V lost 5 bases and J lost 7 bases. The CDR3 length is 15 residues. CDR3 loop: CASRQTGGDNSPLHF. The CDR3 nucleotides are TGCGCCAGCAGACAAACAGGGGGCGACAATTCACCCCTCCACTTT.

V usage is TRBV6-5 and J usage is TRBJ1-2; D is ambiguous. The CDR3 extends over 12 amino acids. Deletions cut 6 bases from V and 4 bases from J, with 9 bases between. CDR1 and CDR2 from the germline V gene are MNHEY and SVGAGI. The CDR3 reads CASRSDTYGYTF. CDR3 sequence (DNA): TGTGCCAGCAGATCCGACACCTATGGCTACACCTTC.

The genes are TRBV4-1 and TRBJ1-4, with 9 bases lining up with TRBD1. Trimming at V came to 0 bases and at J to 7 bases, leaving 15 bases not matched to a gene. CDR1 is MGHRA and CDR2 is YSYEKL in the germline V gene. CDR3 length equals 19 residues. As DNA, the CDR3 is TGCGCCAGCAGCCAAGATGGAACCCCCGGTTGGACAGGGGTTGAAAAACTGTTTTTT. It codes for CASSQDGTPGWTGVEKLFF.

V gene TRBV5-1 combines with J gene TRBJ2-7; tentatively, D is TRBD1 or TRBD2 (5 bases each). Per germline, CDR1 SGHRS and CDR2 YFSETQ. The V and J ends lost 4 bases and 2 bases respectively, with 16 bases between them. This CDR3 region has 15 residues. CDR3 sequence reads: CASSPPRDGAYEQYF. The DNA of the CDR3 is TGCGCCAGCAGCCCCCCCAGGGACGGAGCCTACGAGCAGTACTTC.

J is TRBJ1-5 and V is TRBV25-1; D is possibly TRBD1 (5 bases). Per germline, CDR1 MGHDK and CDR2 SYGVNS. The length of the CDR3 is 13 residues. V shed 3 bases and J shed 6 bases, with 9 bases lying between them. The chain's CDR3 is CASSEQGVQPQHF. For the CDR3, the DNA is TGTGCCAGCAGTGAGCAGGGCGTTCAGCCCCAGCATTTT.

This clone was recorded only once. V usage is TRBV27 and J usage is TRBJ2-5, with 9 bases identical to TRBD2. The V segment lost 8 bases and the J segment 5 bases; nucleotides outside the gene matches: 12. Germline values: CDR1 MNHEY, CDR2 SMNVEV (reference sequence). This CDR3 is 15 amino acids long. CDR3 in DNA: TGTGCCAGCGGCATAGCCGGGACTAGCAAGGAGACCCAGTACTTC. Translation gives CASGIAGTSKETQYF.

The rearrangement links TRBV10-3 to TRBJ2-3, with D possibly TRBD2 on 6 matching bases. The CDR3 loop spans 15 amino acids. Germline CDR1 ENHRY, CDR2 SYGVKD. Trimming stripped 6 bases from V and 1 base from J, with 14 bases between. The CDR3 is CAIRGTSSRTDTQYF. The CDR3 nucleotides are TGTGCCATCAGGGGGACTTCCTCCCGCACAGATACGCAGTATTTT.

The chain combines TRBV6-2 or TRBV6-3 with TRBJ2-3, with no clear D. The CDR3 covers 14 residues. The V gene lost 6 bases and the J gene lost 0 bases, with 10 bases spanning the gap. Germline V gene sequence: CDR1 MNHEY, CDR2 SVGEGT. CDR3 nucleotide sequence: TGTGCCAGCAGCGGATGGTGGAGCACAGATACGCAGTATTTT. Translated, it gives CASSGWWSTDTQYF.

The J gene is TRBJ2-7, the V gene TRBV6-2 or TRBV6-3; TRBD2 aligns across 8 bases. The CDR3 is 18 amino acids. Trimming removed 5 bases from V and 2 bases from J; junction bases left unmatched: 17. CDR1 and CDR2 (germline): MNHEY, SVGEGT. CDR3: CASSHRSGGTSIPYEQYF. CDR3 bases: TGTGCCAGCAGTCACCGGTCGGGGGGGACTAGTATCCCCTACGAGCAGTACTTC.

This chain links TRBV5-4 with TRBJ2-4; perhaps TRBD1 as D (6 bases). This CDR3 comprises 16 residues. Germline V gene data show CDR1 as SGHNT and CDR2 as YYREEE (reference sequence). Trimming shortened V by 4 bases and J by 0 bases, and 14 bases separated the two germline ends. The CDR3 loop reads CASSRVGAKAKNIQYF. In DNA, the CDR3 is TGTGCCAGCAGCAGGGTGGGGGCGAAAGCCAAAAACATTCAGTACTTC.

The CDR3 DNA follows: TGTGCCAGCAGCAAAGAGATGAGACTAGCGGGAGATCCCTACGAGCAGTACTTC. This gives the protein CASSKEMRLAGDPYEQYF. The chain employs TRBV21-1 and TRBJ2-7; TRBD2 reflects the table's D call only, with no check against the DNA. TRBV21-1 is a recognized pseudogene. The CDR3 runs to 18 residues.